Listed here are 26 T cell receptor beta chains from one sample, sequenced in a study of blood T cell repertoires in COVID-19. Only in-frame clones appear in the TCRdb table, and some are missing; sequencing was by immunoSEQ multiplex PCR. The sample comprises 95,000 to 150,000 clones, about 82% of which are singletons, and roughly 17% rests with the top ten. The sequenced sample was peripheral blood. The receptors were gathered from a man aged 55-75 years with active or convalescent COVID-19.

The CDR3 spells CASSLGAAYGYTF. The CDR3 DNA sequence: TGCGCCAGCAGCTTGGGGGCAGCCTATGGCTACACCTTC. The rearrangement uses TRBV5-1 and TRBJ1-2; D gene ambiguous. Per the germline V gene, CDR1 is SGHRS and CDR2 is YFSETQ. The CDR3 contains 13 residues. V shed 0 bases and J shed 4 bases, with 7 bases lying between them.

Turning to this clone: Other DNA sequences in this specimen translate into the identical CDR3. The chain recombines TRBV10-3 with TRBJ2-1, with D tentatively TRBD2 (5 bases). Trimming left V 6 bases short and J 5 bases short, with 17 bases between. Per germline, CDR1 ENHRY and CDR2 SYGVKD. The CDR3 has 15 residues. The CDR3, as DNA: TGTGCCATCAGGGCGGGTGGTGGCTCTCACAATGAGCAGTTCTTC. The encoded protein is CAIRAGGGSHNEQFF.

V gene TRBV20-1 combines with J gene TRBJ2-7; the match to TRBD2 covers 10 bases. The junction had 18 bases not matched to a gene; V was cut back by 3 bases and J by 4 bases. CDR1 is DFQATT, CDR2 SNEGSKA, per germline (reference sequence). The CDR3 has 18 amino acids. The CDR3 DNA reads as TGCAGTGCTAGTGCCCCTAGCGGGAGAGCCCTGGGGGGGTACGAGCAGTACTTC. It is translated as CSASAPSGRALGGYEQYF.

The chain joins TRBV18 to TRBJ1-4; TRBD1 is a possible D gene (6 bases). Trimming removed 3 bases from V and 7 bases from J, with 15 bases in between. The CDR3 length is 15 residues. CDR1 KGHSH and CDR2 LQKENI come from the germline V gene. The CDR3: CASSPIGQGGEKLFF. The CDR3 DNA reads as TGTGCCAGCTCACCGATTGGCCAAGGGGGTGAAAAACTGTTTTTT.

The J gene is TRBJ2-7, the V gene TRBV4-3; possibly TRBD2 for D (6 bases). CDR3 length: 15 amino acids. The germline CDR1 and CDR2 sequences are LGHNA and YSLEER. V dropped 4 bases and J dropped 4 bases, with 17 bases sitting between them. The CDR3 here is CASSPGSGIPYEQYF. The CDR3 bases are TGCGCCAGCAGCCCCGGGAGTGGGATCCCATACGAGCAGTACTTC.

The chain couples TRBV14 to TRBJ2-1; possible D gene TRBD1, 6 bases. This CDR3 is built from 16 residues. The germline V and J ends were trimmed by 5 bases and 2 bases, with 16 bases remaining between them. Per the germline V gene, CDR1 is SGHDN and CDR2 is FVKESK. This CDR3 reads CASSSNRAWPYNEQFF. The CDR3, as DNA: TGTGCCAGCAGCTCGAACAGGGCGTGGCCCTACAATGAGCAGTTCTTC.

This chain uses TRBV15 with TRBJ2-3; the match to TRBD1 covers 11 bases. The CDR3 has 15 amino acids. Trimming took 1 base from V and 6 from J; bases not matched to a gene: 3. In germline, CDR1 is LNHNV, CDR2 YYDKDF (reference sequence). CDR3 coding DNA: TGTGCCACCAGCAGAGGGGGACAGGGGGAGGATACGCAGTATTTT. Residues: CATSRGGQGEDTQYF.

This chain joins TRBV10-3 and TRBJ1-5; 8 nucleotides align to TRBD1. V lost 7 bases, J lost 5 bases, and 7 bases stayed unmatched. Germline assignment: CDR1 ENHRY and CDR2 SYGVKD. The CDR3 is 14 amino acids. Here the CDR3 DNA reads TGTGCCATCAATACGGACAGGGAGGATCAGCCCCAGCATTTT. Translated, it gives CAINTDREDQPQHF.

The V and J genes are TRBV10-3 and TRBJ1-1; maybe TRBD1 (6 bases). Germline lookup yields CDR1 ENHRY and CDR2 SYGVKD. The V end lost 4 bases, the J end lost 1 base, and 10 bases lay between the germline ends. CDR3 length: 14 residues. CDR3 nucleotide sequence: TGTGCCATCAGTGTAGGCAGGGGGAACACTGAAGCTTTCTTT. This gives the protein CAISVGRGNTEAFF.

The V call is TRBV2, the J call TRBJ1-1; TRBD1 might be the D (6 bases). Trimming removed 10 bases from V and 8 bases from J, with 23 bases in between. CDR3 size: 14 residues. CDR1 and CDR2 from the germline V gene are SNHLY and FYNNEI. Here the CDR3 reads CAIPGGAFQQEAFF. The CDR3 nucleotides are TGTGCCATCCCCGGGGGGGCCTTTCAACAGGAAGCTTTCTTT.

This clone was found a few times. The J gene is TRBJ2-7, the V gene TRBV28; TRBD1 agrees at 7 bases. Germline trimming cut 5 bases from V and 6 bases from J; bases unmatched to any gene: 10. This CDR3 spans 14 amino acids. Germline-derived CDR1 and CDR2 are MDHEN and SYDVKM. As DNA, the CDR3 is TGTGCCAGCAGTGCCTCAACAGGGGTCGGCGAGCAGTACTTC. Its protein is CASSASTGVGEQYF.

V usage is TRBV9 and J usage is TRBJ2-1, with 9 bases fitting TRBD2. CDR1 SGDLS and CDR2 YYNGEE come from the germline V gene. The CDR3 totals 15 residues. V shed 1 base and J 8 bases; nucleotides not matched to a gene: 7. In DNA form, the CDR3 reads TGTGCCAGCAGCGTAACGAGTAGCGGGAGCGATGAGCAGTTCTTC. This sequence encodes CASSVTSSGSDEQFF.

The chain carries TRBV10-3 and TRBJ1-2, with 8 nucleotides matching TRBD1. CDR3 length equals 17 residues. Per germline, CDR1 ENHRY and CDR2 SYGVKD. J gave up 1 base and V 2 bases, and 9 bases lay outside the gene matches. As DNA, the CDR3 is TGTGCCATCAGTGAGCACTCCGGACAGGGAGGTAACTATGGCTACACCTTC. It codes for CAISEHSGQGGNYGYTF.

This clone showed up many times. DNA of the CDR3: TGCGCCAGCGGGACTAGCGGGAGCCTTAATGAGCAGTTCTTC. Its translation is CASGTSGSLNEQFF. This rearrangement joins TRBV5-1 to TRBJ2-1; 14 nucleotides agree with TRBD2. The CDR3 consists of 14 residues. V lost 7 bases and J lost 7; bases outside the gene matches: 4. Germline lookup yields CDR1 SGHRS and CDR2 YFSETQ.

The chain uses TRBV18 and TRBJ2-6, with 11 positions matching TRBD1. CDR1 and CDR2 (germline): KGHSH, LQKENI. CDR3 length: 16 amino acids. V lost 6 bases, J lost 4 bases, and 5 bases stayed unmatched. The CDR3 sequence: CASSPDRGRGANVLTF. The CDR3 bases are TGTGCCAGCTCGCCGGACAGGGGGCGCGGGGCCAACGTCCTGACTTTC.

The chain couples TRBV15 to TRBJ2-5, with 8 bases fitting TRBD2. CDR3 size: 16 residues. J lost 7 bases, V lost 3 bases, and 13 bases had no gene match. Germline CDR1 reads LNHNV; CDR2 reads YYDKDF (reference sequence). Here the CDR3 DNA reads TGTGCCACCAGCAGCCACGGGGGGGGGAAGTATGGGACCCAGTACTTC. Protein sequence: CATSSHGGGKYGTQYF.

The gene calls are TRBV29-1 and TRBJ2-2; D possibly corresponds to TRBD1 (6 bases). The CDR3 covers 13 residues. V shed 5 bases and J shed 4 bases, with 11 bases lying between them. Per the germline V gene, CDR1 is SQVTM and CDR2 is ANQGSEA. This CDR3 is CSVRVGGTGELFF. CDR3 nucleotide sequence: TGCAGCGTTCGGGTAGGGGGCACCGGGGAGCTGTTTTTT.

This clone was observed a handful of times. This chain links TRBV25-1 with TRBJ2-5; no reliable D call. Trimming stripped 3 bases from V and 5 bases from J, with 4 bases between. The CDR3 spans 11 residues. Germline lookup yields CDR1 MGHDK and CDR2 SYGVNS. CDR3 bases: TGTGCCAGCAGTGATCGTGAGACCCAGTACTTC. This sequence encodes CASSDRETQYF.

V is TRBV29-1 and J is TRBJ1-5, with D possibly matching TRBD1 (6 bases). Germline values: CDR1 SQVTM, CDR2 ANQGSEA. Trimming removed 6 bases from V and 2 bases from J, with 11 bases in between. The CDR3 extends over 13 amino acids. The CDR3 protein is CSVSQGGNQPQHF. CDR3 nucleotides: TGCAGCGTCTCACAGGGAGGCAATCAGCCCCAGCATTTT. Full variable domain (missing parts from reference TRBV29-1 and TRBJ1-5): SAVISQKPSRDICQRGTSLTIQCQVDSQVTMMFWYRQQPGQSLTLIATANQGSEATYESGFVIDKFPISRPNLTFSTLTVSNMSPEDSSIYLCSVSQGGNQPQHFGDGTRLSIL.

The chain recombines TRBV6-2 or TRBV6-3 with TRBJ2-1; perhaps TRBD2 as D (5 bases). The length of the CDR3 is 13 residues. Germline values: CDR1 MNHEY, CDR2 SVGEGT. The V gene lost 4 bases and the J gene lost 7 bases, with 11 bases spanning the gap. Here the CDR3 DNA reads TGTGCCAGCAGTTGGAGACTACGGAATGAGCAGTTCTTC. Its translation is CASSWRLRNEQFF.

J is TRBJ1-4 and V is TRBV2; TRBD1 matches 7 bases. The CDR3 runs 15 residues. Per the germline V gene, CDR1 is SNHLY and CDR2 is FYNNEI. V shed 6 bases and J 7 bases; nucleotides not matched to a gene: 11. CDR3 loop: CASRPLPTGSEKLFF. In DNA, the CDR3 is TGTGCCAGCAGGCCCCTACCGACAGGGTCTGAAAAACTGTTTTTT.

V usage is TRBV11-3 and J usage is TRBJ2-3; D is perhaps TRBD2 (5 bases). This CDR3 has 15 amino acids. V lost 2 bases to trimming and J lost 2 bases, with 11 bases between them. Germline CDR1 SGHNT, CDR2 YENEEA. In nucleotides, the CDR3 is TGTGCCAGCAGCTTACAATCGACTACCACAGATACGCAGTATTTT. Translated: CASSLQSTTTDTQYF.

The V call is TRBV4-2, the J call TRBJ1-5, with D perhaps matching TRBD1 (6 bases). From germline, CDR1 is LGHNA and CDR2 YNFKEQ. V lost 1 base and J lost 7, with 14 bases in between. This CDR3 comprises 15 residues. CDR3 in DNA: TGTGCCAGCAGCCAAGCCCCAGGGGAAGGGCAGCCCCAGCATTTT. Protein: CASSQAPGEGQPQHF.

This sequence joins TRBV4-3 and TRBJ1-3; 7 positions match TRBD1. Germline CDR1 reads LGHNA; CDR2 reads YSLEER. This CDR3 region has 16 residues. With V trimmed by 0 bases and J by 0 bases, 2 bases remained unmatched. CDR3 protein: CASSQEGGPSGNTIYF. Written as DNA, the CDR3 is TGCGCCAGCAGCCAAGAAGGGGGCCCCTCTGGAAACACCATATATTTT.

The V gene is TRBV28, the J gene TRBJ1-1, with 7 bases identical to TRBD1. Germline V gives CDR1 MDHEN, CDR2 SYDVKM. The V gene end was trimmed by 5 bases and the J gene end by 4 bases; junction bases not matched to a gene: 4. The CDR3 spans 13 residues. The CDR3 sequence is CASSTQGTTEAFF. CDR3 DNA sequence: TGTGCCAGCAGTACACAGGGGACCACTGAAGCTTTCTTT.

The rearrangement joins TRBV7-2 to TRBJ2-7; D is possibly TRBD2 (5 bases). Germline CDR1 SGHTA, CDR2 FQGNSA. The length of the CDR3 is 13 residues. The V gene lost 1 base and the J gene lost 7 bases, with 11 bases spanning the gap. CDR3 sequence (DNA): TGTGCCAGCAGCTTAGAGGATGGGAGAGAGCAGTACTTC. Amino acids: CASSLEDGREQYF. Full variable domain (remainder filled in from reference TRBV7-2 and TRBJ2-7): GAGVSQSPSNKVTEKGKDVELRCDPISGHTALYWYRQSLGQGLEFLIYFQGNSAPDKSGLPSDRFSAERTGGSVSTLTIQRTQQEDSAVYLCASSLEDGREQYFGPGTRLTVT.